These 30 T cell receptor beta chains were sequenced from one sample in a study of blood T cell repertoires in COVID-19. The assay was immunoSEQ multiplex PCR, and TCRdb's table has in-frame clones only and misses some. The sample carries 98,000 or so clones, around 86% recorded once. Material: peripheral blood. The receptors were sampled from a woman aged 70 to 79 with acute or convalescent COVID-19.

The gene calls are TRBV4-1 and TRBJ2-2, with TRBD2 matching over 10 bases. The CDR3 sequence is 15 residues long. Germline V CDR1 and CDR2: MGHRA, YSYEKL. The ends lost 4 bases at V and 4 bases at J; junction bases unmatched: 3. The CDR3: CASSLGTSATGELFF. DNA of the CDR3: TGCGCCAGCAGCCTCGGGACTAGCGCCACCGGGGAGCTGTTTTTT.

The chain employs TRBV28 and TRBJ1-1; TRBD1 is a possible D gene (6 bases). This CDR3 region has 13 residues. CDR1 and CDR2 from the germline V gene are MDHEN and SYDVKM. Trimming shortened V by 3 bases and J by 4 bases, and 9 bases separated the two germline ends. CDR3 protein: CASSLTGVTEAFF. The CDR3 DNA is TGTGCCAGCAGTTTGACAGGCGTCACTGAAGCTTTCTTT.

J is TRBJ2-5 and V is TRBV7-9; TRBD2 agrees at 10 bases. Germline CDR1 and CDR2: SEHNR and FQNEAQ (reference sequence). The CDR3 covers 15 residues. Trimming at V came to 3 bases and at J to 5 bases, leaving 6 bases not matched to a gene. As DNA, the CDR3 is TGTGCCAGCAGCTTGAGCGGGGGACTAGCGGAGACCCAGTACTTC. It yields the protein CASSLSGGLAETQYF.

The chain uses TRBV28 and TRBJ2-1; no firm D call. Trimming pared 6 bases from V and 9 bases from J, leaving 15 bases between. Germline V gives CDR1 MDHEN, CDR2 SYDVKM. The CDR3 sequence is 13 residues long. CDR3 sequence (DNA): TGTGCCAGCAGCATCATAACACGTGGTGAGCAGTTCTTC. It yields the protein CASSIITRGEQFF.

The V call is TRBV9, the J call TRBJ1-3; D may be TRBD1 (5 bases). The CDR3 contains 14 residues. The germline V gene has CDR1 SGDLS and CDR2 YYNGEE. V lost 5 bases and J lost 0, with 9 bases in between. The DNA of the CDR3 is TGTGCCAGCAGAAAGGACAACTCTGGAAACACCATATATTTT. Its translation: CASRKDNSGNTIYF.

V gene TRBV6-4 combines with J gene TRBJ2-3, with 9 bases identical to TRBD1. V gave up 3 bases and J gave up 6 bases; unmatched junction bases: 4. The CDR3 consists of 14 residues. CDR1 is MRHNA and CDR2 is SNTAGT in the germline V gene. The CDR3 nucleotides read TGTGCCAGCAGTGAACAGGGGGCGTCTGATACGCAGTATTTT. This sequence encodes CASSEQGASDTQYF.

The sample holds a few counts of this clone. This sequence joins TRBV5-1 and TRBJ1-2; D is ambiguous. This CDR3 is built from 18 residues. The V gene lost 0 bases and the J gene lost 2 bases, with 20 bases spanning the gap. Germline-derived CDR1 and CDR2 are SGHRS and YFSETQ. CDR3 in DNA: TGCGCCAGCAGCTTGGGGCCCAGCGCCGGAGGTGGGAACTATGGCTACACCTTC. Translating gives CASSLGPSAGGGNYGYTF.

The CDR3 DNA follows: TGTGCCAGCAGTAAATCGGACAGGTCCTACGAGCAGTACTTC. Protein product: CASSKSDRSYEQYF. The chain combines TRBV6-6 with TRBJ2-7, with TRBD1 matching over 7 bases. This CDR3 has 14 residues. Trimming took 5 bases from V and 1 from J; bases not matched to a gene: 5. Germline V gene data show CDR1 as MNHNY and CDR2 as SVGAGI (reference sequence).

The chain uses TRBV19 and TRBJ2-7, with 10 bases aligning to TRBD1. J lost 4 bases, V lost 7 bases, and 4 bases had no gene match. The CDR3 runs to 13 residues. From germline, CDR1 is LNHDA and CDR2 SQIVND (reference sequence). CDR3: CASKGQGFYEQYF. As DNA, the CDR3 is TGTGCCAGTAAGGGACAGGGGTTTTACGAGCAGTACTTC.

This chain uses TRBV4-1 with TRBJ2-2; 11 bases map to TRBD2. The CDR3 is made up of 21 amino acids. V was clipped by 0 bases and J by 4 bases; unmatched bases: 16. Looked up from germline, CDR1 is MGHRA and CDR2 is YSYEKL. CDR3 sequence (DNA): TGCGCCAGCAGCCAAGATCTGGGGCTAGCGGGAGGCAAAGGTAGCACCGGGGAGCTGTTTTTT. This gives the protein CASSQDLGLAGGKGSTGELFF.

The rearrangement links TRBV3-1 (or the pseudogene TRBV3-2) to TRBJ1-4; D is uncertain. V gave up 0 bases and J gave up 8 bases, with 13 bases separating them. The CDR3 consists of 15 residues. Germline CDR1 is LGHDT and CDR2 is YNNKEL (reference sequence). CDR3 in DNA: TGTGCCAGCAGCCAAGATCTTACGGGTAGAGAAAAACTGTTTTTT. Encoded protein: CASSQDLTGREKLFF.

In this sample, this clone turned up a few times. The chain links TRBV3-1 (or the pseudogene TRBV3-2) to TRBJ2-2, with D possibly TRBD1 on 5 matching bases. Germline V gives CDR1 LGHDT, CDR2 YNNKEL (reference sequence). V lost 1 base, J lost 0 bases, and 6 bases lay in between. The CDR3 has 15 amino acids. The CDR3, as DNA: TGTGCCAGCAGCCAAGGGACACCGAACACCGGGGAGCTGTTTTTT. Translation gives CASSQGTPNTGELFF.

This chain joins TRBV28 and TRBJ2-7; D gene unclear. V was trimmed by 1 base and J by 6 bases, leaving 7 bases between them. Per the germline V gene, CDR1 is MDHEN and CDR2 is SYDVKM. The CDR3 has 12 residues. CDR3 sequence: CASSLFRFEQYF. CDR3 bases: TGTGCCAGCAGTTTATTCCGTTTCGAGCAGTACTTC.

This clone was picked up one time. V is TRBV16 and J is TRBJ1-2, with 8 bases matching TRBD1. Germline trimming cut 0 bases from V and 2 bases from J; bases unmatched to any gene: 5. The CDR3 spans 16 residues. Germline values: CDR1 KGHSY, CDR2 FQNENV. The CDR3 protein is CASSQSGRGLNYGYTF. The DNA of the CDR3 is TGTGCCAGCAGCCAATCTGGCAGGGGGCTCAACTATGGCTACACCTTC.

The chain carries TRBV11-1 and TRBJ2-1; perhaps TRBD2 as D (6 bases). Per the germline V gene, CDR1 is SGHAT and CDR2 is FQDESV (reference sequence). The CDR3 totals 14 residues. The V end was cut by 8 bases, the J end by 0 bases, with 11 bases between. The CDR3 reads CASQWGVSYNEQFF. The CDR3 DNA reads TGTGCCAGCCAATGGGGGGTCTCCTACAATGAGCAGTTCTTC. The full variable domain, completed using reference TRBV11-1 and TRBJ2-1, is EAEVAQSPRYKITEKSQAVAFWCDPISGHATLYWYRQILGQGPELLVQFQDESVVDDSQLPKDRFSAERLKGVDSTLKIQPAELGDSAMYLCASQWGVSYNEQFFGPGTRLTVL.

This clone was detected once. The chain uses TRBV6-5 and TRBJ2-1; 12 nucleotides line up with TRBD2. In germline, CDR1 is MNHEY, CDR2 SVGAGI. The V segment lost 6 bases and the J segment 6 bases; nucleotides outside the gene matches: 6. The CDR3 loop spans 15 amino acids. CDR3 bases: TGTGCCAGCAGGCCGAAGACTAGCGGGGGCAATGAGCAGTTCTTC. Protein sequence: CASRPKTSGGNEQFF.

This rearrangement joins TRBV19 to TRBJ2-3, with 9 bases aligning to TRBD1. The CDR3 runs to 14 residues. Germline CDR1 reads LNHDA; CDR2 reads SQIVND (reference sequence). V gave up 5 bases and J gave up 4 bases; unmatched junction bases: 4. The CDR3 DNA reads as TGTGCCAGTAGTGACAGGGGGGGGGCAGATACGCAGTATTTT. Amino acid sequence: CASSDRGGADTQYF.

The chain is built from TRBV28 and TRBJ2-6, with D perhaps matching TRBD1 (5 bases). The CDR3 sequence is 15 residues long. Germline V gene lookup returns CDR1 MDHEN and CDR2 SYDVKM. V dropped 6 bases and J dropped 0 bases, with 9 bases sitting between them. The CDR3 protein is CASSGQNSGANVLTF. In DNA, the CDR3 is TGTGCCAGCAGCGGACAAAACTCTGGGGCCAACGTCCTGACTTTC.

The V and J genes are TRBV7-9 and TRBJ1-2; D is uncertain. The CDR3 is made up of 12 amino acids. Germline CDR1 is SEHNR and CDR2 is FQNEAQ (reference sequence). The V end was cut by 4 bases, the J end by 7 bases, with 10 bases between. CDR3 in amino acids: CASSSTAGGYTF. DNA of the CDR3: TGTGCCAGCAGCTCAACGGCGGGTGGCTACACCTTC.

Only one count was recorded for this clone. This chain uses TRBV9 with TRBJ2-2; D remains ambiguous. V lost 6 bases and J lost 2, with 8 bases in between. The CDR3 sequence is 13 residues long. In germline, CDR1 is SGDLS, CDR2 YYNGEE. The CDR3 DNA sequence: TGTGCCAGCACATTCAAAAACACCGGGGAGCTGTTTTTT. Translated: CASTFKNTGELFF.

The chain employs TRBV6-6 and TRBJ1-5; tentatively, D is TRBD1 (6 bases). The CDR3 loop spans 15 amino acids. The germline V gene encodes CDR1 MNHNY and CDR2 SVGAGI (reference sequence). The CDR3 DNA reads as TGTGGAGCAGGCCGCGAAGGGGGTAACAATCAGCCCCAGCATTTT. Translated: CGAGREGGNNQPQHF.

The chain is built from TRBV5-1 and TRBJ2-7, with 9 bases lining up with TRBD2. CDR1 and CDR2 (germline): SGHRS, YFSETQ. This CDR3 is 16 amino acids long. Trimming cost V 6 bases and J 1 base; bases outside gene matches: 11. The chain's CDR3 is CASKLDTSGPSYEQYF. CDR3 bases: TGCGCCAGCAAATTGGACACTAGCGGGCCATCCTACGAGCAGTACTTC.

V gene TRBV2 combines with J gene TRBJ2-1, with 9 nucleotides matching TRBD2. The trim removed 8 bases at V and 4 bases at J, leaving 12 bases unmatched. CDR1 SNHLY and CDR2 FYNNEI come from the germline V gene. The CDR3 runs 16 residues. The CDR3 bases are TGTGCCAGCGGGGATGTAGCGGGAGCGAAATACAATGAGCAGTTCTTC. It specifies CASGDVAGAKYNEQFF.

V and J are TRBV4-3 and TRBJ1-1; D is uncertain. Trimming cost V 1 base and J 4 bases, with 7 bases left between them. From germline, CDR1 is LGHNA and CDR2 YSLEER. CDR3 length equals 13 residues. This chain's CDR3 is CASSQAYSTEAFF. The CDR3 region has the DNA TGCGCCAGCAGCCAAGCTTACAGCACTGAAGCTTTCTTT.

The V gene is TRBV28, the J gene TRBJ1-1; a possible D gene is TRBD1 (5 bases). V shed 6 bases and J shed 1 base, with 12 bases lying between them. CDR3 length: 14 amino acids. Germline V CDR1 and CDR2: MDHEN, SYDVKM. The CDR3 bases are TGTGCCAGCAGCACCGGGGGGGGGAACACTGAAGCTTTCTTT. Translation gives CASSTGGGNTEAFF. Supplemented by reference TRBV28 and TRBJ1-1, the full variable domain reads DVKVTQSSRYLVKRTGEKVFLECVQDMDHENMFWYRQDPGLGLRLIYFSYDVKMKEKGDIPEGYSVSREKKERFSLILESASTNQTSMYLCASSTGGGNTEAFFGQGTRLTVV.

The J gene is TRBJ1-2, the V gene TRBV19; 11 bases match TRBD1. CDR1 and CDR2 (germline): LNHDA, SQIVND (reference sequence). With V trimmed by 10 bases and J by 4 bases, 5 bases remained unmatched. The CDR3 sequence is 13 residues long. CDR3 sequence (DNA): TGTGCCACACGGGACAGGGGGGCCTATGGCTACACCTTC. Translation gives CATRDRGAYGYTF.

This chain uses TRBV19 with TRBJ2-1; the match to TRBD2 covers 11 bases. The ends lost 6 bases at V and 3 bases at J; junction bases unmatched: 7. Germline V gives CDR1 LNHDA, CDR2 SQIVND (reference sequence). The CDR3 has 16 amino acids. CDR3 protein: CASSSLAGGVYNEQFF. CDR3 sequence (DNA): TGTGCCAGTAGCTCGCTAGCGGGGGGCGTCTACAATGAGCAGTTCTTC.

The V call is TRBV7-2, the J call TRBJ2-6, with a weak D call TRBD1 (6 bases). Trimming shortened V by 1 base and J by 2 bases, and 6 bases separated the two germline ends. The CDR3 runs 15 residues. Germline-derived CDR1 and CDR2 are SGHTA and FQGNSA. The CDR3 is CASSLGQAGANVLTF. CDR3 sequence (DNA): TGTGCCAGCAGCTTAGGACAGGCTGGGGCCAACGTCCTGACTTTC.

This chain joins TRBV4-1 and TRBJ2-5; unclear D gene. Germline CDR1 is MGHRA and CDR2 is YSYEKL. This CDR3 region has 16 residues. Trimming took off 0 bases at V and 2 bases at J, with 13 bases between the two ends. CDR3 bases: TGCGCCAGCAGCCAAGATGATTGGGCAGATCAAGAGACCCAGTACTTC. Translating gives CASSQDDWADQETQYF.

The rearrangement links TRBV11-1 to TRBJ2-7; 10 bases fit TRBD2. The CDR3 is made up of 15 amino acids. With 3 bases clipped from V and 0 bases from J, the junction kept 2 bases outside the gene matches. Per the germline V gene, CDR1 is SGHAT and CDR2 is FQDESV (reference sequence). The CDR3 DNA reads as TGTGCCAGCAGCTTCTCTAGCGGGAGCTCCTACGAGCAGTACTTC. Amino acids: CASSFSSGSSYEQYF.